This passage covers 19 T cell receptor beta chains from one sample sequenced in a study of blood T cell repertoires in COVID-19. TCRdb keeps only in-frame clones here, not all; method: immunoSEQ multiplex PCR. The sample lists about 120,000 clones, 90% occurring once. The source material was peripheral blood. The origin of the receptors is a human donor with active COVID-19. The donor label of this sample is uncertain.

The V call is TRBV11-3, the J call TRBJ2-5; TRBD1 matches 8 bases. The CDR3 contains 15 residues. Germline-derived CDR1 and CDR2 are SGHNT and YENEEA. Trimming cost V 5 bases and J 2 bases; bases outside gene matches: 7. Here the CDR3 DNA reads TGTGCCAGCAGCCCACGACAGGGGCTACAAGAGACCCAGTACTTC. Translating gives CASSPRQGLQETQYF.

The genes are TRBV27 and TRBJ2-7, with 10 bases that match TRBD1. Trimming removed 5 bases from V and 4 bases from J; junction bases left unmatched: 8. Germline V gives CDR1 MNHEY, CDR2 SMNVEV (reference sequence). The CDR3 consists of 15 residues. CDR3 sequence reads: CASSPDRGRFYEQYF. The CDR3 region has the DNA TGTGCCAGCAGTCCGGACAGGGGGAGATTTTACGAGCAGTACTTC.

V usage is TRBV29-1 and J usage is TRBJ1-5; 9 bases are shared with TRBD1. After removal of 6 bases from V and 5 bases from J, the junction contained 5 bases not matched to a gene. Germline CDR1 and CDR2: SQVTM and ANQGSEA. The CDR3 totals 13 residues. The CDR3 sequence is CSVARDRDQPQHF. The DNA for the CDR3 is TGCAGCGTAGCCCGGGACAGGGATCAGCCCCAGCATTTT. The complete variable domain, with remaining parts taken from reference TRBV29-1 and TRBJ1-5, reads SAVISQKPSRDICQRGTSLTIQCQVDSQVTMMFWYRQQPGQSLTLIATANQGSEATYESGFVIDKFPISRPNLTFSTLTVSNMSPEDSSIYLCSVARDRDQPQHFGDGTRLSIL.

The CDR3 loop is CASSVGGGREKLFF. The CDR3 DNA is TGTGCCAGCAGCGTAGGTGGAGGGCGCGAAAAACTGTTTTTT. The rearrangement links TRBV9 to TRBJ1-4; D remains ambiguous. Germline V CDR1 and CDR2: SGDLS, YYNGEE. CDR3 length equals 14 residues. With 0 bases removed from V and 8 bases from J, the gap between germline ends came to 11 bases.

The chain uses TRBV13 and TRBJ1-3; D remains unclear. The CDR3 runs to 15 residues. Germline V lookup: CDR1 PRHDT, CDR2 FYEKMQ (reference sequence). Trimming removed 4 bases from V and 0 bases from J, with 10 bases in between. The CDR3 DNA is TGTGCCAGCAGCTCTCCCGGTCGCTCTGGAAACACCATATATTTT. This gives the protein CASSSPGRSGNTIYF.

The chain recombines TRBV23-1 with TRBJ1-1, with TRBD1 identical over 10 bases. TRBV23-1 is designated an ORF whose function remains uncertain. J was trimmed by 5 bases and V by 0 bases; bases with no gene match: 12. The CDR3 has 18 amino acids. The CDR3 reads CASSQSRQGAFPDTEAFF. CDR3 DNA sequence: TGCGCCAGCAGTCAATCCCGACAGGGGGCTTTTCCTGATACTGAAGCTTTCTTT.

V gene TRBV10-3 combines with J gene TRBJ1-2; a weak D match, TRBD1 (6 bases). CDR3 length equals 16 residues. Per the germline V gene, CDR1 is ENHRY and CDR2 is SYGVKD. Trimming left V 6 bases short and J 0 bases short, with 17 bases between. CDR3 sequence reads: CAISEDSIKTNYGYTF. CDR3 nucleotide sequence: TGTGCCATCAGCGAGGACAGCATAAAGACTAACTATGGCTACACCTTC.

The rearrangement uses TRBV5-6 and TRBJ2-7, with 8 bases fitting TRBD2. This CDR3 is 14 amino acids long. V gave up 0 bases and J gave up 2 bases; unmatched junction bases: 1. The germline V gene has CDR1 SGHDT and CDR2 YYEEEE. The chain's CDR3 is CASSLVGLAYEQYF. The CDR3 DNA reads as TGTGCCAGCAGCTTGGTGGGACTAGCCTACGAGCAGTACTTC.

J is TRBJ2-7 and V is TRBV18; possibly TRBD1 for D (6 bases). The V end was cut by 4 bases, the J end by 1 base, with 11 bases between. This CDR3 region has 14 residues. Germline CDR1 reads KGHSH; CDR2 reads LQKENI. The CDR3 DNA reads TGTGCCAGCTCACAACAGGGAACGTCCTACGAGCAGTACTTC. Amino acids: CASSQQGTSYEQYF.

The CDR3 DNA is TGCGCCAGCAGCTTGGTAGCGGGGGGAGGCAATGAGCAGTTCTTC. Encoded protein: CASSLVAGGGNEQFF. The chain combines TRBV5-1 with TRBJ2-1; 10 bases are shared with TRBD2. The trim removed 0 bases at V and 6 bases at J, leaving 3 bases unmatched. Per germline, CDR1 SGHRS and CDR2 YFSETQ. This CDR3 is built from 15 residues.

V usage is TRBV19 and J usage is TRBJ2-2; D might be TRBD2 (5 bases). Germline CDR1 and CDR2: LNHDA and SQIVND (reference sequence). This CDR3 is built from 14 residues. V gave up 7 bases and J gave up 5 bases, with 14 bases separating them. CDR3 residues: CASKVGSRTGELFF. In nucleotides, the CDR3 is TGTGCCAGTAAGGTGGGGAGTCGGACCGGGGAGCTGTTTTTT.

The chain is built from TRBV5-1 and TRBJ2-3; 11 nucleotides line up with TRBD2. Unmatched junction bases numbered 8, after V lost 4 bases and J lost 1 base. Germline assignment: CDR1 SGHRS and CDR2 YFSETQ. CDR3 length equals 17 residues. The CDR3 bases are TGCGCCAGCAGCCGAATAGCGGGGGGGCCCGGCACAGATACGCAGTATTTT. This gives the protein CASSRIAGGPGTDTQYF.

The chain carries TRBV4-2 and TRBJ2-1; perhaps TRBD1 as D (5 bases). The length of the CDR3 is 13 residues. Germline CDR1 and CDR2: LGHNA and YNFKEQ. Deletions cut 1 base from V and 7 bases from J, with 8 bases between. CDR3 in DNA: TGTGCCAGCAGCCAAGGTGCAGGGAATGAGCAGTTCTTC. Translating it yields CASSQGAGNEQFF.

The chain couples TRBV12-3 or TRBV12-4 to TRBJ2-3; D gene ambiguous. The CDR3 runs 12 residues. Trimming removed 6 bases at V and 3 bases at J, with 7 bases between. CDR3 nucleotide sequence: TGTGCCAGCAGGCAACTTACAGATACGCAGTATTTT. This translates into CASRQLTDTQYF.

V is TRBV6-6 and J is TRBJ1-3; D is unclear. The CDR3 covers 15 residues. V gave up 5 bases and J gave up 0 bases, with 11 bases separating them. Germline V gene lookup returns CDR1 MNHNY and CDR2 SVGAGI (reference sequence). CDR3 DNA: TGTGCCAGCAGTCCCTCGGGGATCTCTGGAAACACCATATATTTT. The encoded protein is CASSPSGISGNTIYF.

This clone turned up a few times. This chain joins TRBV2 and TRBJ2-6, with a tentative D call TRBD1 (5 bases). The germline V and J ends were trimmed by 6 bases and 0 bases, with 9 bases remaining between them. This CDR3 spans 15 amino acids. Germline lookup yields CDR1 SNHLY and CDR2 FYNNEI. The CDR3 nucleotides read TGTGCCAGCAGCCCCGACAGCTCTGGGGCCAACGTCCTGACTTTC. It specifies CASSPDSSGANVLTF.

The chain uses TRBV7-3 and TRBJ2-5; 9 bases line up with TRBD1. Germline assignment: CDR1 SGHTA and CDR2 FQGTGA. V shed 4 bases, J shed 5 bases, and the junction held 2 bases outside the gene matches. The CDR3 length is 13 residues. This CDR3 reads CASSSDRGETQYF. The CDR3 DNA reads as TGTGCCAGCAGCTCCGACAGGGGGGAGACCCAGTACTTC.

This clone was seen only once. The CDR3 DNA is TGCGCCACATCGACAGGTCACAACACCGGGGAGCTGTTTTTT. This translates into CATSTGHNTGELFF. The chain carries TRBV10-1 and TRBJ2-2, with TRBD1 as a possible D gene (6 bases). The V gene lost 10 bases and the J gene lost 2 bases, with 14 bases spanning the gap. The CDR3 totals 14 residues. CDR1 is WNHNN, CDR2 SYGVQD, per germline (reference sequence).

This clone was seen only a few times. The chain has TRBV4-3 and TRBJ1-5; D perhaps matches TRBD1 (5 bases). Germline CDR1 reads LGHNA; CDR2 reads YSLEER. This CDR3 contains 15 residues. V was shortened by 0 bases and J by 5 bases, with 11 bases between the two germline ends. Here the CDR3 DNA reads TGCGCCAGCAGCCAAGATGGGGGAGGTGATCAGCCCCAGCATTTT. Amino acids: CASSQDGGGDQPQHF.